The TCR beta chain under discussion was sequenced for a study of T cells in Graves' hyperthyroidism and ophthalmopathy. CDR1 is SGHNT, CDR2 YYREEE, per germline (reference sequence). Trimming cost V 2 bases and J 5 bases, with 19 bases left between them. CDR3 length equals 16 residues. Authors of the study amplified TCR beta CDR3 regions from RNA transcripts. With the HTBI primer set, the TCR CDR3 went through a first round of RT-PCR. TCRdb recomputed calls from the multiplex PCR reads with MiXCR, one row per CDR3 protein. Of 450,000 to 700,000 distinct CDR3 sequences in the sample, 35% to 55% were seen once.

Sequencing used peripheral blood or thyroid tissue (not recorded which). The chain links TRBV5-4 to TRBJ1-2; D gene ambiguous. This sequence originates from a woman younger than 30 with Graves' hyperthyroidism. Written as DNA, the CDR3 is TGTGCCAGCAGCTTAGCGTTTCAAGAGACTTTTTATGGCTACACCTTC. The encoded protein is CASSLAFQETFYGYTF.